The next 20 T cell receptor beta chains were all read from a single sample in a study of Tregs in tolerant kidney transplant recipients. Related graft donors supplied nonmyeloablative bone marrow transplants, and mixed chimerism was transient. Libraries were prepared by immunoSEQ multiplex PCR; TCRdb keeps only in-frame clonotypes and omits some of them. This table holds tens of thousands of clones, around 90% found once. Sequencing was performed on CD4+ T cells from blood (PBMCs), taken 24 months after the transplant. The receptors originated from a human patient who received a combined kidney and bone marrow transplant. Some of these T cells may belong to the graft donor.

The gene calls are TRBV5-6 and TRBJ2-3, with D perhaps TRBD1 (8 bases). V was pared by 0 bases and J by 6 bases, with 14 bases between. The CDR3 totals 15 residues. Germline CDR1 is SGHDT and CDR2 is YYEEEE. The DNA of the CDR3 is TGTGCCAGCAGCTTGGGCGGGGGACAGGCTGATACGCAGTATTTT. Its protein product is CASSLGGGQADTQYF.

The CDR3 nucleotides read TGTGCCAGCAGCGGAGCCGGGGACTACACCTACGAGCAGTACTTC. This encodes CASSGAGDYTYEQYF. The rearrangement uses TRBV7-9 and TRBJ2-7; 7 bases fit TRBD2. The CDR3 is made up of 15 amino acids. The germline V gene has CDR1 SEHNR and CDR2 FQNEAQ (reference sequence). After removal of 5 bases from V and 2 bases from J, the junction contained 9 bases not matched to a gene.

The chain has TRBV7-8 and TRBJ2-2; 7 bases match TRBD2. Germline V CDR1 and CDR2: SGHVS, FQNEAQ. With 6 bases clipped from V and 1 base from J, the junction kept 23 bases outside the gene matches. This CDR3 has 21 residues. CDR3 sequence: CASRPSGTAYLRRLNTGELFF. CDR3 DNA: TGTGCCAGCAGACCGAGCGGGACGGCTTACTTGAGGAGACTGAACACCGGGGAGCTGTTTTTT. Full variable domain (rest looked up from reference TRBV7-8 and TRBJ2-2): GAGVSQSPRYKVAKRGQDVALRCDPISGHVSLFWYQQALGQGPEFLTYFQNEAQLDKSGLPSDRFFAERPEGSVSTLKIQRTQQEDSAVYLCASRPSGTAYLRRLNTGELFFGEGSRLTVL.

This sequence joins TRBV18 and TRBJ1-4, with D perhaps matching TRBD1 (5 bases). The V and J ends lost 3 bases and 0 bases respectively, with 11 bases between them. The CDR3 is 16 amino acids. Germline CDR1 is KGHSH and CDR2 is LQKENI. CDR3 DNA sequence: TGTGCCAGCTCACCCGACAGACTTGCAACTAATGAAAAACTGTTTTTT. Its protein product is CASSPDRLATNEKLFF.

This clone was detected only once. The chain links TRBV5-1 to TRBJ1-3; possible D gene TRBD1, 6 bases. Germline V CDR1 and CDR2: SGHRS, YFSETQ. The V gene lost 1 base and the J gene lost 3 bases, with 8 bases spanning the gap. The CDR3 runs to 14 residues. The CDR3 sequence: CASSLQGLGNTIYF. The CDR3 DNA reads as TGCGCCAGCAGCTTGCAGGGGCTTGGAAACACCATATATTTT.

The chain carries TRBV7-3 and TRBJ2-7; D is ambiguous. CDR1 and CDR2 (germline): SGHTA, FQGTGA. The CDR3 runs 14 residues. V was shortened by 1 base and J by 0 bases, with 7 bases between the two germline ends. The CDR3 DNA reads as TGTGCCAGCAGCTTAAGCGGAAGCTCCTACGAGCAGTACTTC. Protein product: CASSLSGSSYEQYF. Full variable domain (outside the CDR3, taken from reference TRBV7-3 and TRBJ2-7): GAGVSQTPSNKVTEKGKYVELRCDPISGHTALYWYRQSLGQGPEFLIYFQGTGAADDSGLPNDRFFAVRPEGSVSTLKIQRTERGDSAVYLCASSLSGSSYEQYFGPGTRLTVT.

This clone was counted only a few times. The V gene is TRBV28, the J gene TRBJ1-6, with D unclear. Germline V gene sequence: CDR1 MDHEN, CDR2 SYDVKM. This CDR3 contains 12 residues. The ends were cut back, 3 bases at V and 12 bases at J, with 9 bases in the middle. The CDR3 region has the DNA TGTGCCAGCAGTTTGCGGGGAATACCCCTCCACTTT. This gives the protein CASSLRGIPLHF. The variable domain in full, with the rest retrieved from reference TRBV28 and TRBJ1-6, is DVKVTQSSRYLVKRTGEKVFLECVQDMDHENMFWYRQDPGLGLRLIYFSYDVKMKEKGDIPEGYSVSREKKERFSLILESASTNQTSMYLCASSLRGIPLHFGNGTRLTVT.

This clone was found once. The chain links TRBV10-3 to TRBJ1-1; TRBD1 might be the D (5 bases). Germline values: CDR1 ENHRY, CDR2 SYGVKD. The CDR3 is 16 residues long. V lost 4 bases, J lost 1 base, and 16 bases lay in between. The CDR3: CAISGKGGDSNTEAFF. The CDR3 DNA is TGTGCCATCAGTGGGAAGGGAGGGGACTCGAACACTGAAGCTTTCTTT.

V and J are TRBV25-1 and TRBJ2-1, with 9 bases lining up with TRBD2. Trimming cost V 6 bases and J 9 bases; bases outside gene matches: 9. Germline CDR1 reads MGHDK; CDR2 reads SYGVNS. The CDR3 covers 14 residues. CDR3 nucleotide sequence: TGTGCCAGCAGAGGGACTAGCCCGAGATCTGAGCAGTTCTTC. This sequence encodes CASRGTSPRSEQFF.

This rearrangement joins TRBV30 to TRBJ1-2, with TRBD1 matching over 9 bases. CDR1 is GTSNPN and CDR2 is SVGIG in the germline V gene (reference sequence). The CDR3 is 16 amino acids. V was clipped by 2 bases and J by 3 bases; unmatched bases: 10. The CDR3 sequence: CAWSSTGGRWDYGYTF. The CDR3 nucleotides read TGTGCCTGGAGTTCGACAGGGGGAAGGTGGGACTATGGCTACACCTTC.

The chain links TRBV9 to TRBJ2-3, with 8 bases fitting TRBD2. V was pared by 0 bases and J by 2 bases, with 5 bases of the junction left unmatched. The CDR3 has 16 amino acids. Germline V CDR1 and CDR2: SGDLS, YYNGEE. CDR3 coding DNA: TGTGCCAGCAGCGTAGTCGGGGGGGTGCACACAGATACGCAGTATTTT. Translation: CASSVVGGVHTDTQYF. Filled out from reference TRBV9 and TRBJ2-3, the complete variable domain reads DSGVTQTPKHLITATGQRVTLRCSPRSGDLSVYWYQQSLDQGLQFLIQYYNGEERAKGNILERFSAQQFPDLHSELNLSSLELGDSALYFCASSVVGGVHTDTQYFGPGTRLTVL.

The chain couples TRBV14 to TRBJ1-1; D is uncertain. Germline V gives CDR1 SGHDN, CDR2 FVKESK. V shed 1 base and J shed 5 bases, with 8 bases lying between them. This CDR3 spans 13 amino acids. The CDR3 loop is CASSQVTGTEAFF. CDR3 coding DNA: TGTGCCAGCAGCCAAGTTACCGGTACTGAAGCTTTCTTT.

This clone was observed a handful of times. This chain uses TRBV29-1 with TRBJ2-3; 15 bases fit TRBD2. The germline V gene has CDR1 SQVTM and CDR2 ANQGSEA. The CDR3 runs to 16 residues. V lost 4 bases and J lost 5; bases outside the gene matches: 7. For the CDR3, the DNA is TGCAGCGTTGCCGGACTAGCGGGAGGGCAGGGAGATACGCAGTATTTT. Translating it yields CSVAGLAGGQGDTQYF.

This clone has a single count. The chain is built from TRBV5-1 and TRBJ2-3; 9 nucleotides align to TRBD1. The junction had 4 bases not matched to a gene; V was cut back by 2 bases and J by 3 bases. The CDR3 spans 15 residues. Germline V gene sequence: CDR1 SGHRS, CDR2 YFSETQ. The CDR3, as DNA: TGCGCCAGCAGCTTCCGGGACAGGGTAACAGATACGCAGTATTTT. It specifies CASSFRDRVTDTQYF.

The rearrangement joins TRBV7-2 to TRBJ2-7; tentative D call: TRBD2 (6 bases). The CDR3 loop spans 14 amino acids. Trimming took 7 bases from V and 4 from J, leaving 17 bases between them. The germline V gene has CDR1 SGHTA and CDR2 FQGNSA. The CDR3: CASTFSGGAYEQYF. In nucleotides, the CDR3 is TGTGCCAGCACCTTCTCCGGGGGAGCGTACGAGCAGTACTTC.

The CDR3 region is CASSSVRQGYGYTF. The CDR3 DNA reads as TGTGCCAGCAGTTCCGTTCGACAGGGCTATGGCTACACCTTC. The rearrangement uses TRBV6-5 and TRBJ1-2; 7 bases line up with TRBD1. Germline-derived CDR1 and CDR2 are MNHEY and SVGAGI. The CDR3 is 14 amino acids. The V gene end was trimmed by 4 bases and the J gene end by 4 bases; junction bases not matched to a gene: 6.

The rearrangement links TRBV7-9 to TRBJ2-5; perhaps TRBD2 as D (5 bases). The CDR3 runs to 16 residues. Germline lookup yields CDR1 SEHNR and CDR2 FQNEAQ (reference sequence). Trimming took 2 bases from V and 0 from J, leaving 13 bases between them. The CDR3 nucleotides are TGTGCCAGCAGCTTAAATAGCGTTCCGTACCAAGAGACCCAGTACTTC. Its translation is CASSLNSVPYQETQYF. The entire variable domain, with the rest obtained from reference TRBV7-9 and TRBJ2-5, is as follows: DTGVSQNPRHKITKRGQNVTFRCDPISEHNRLYWYRQTLGQGPEFLTYFQNEAQLEKSRLLSDRFSAERPKGSFSTLEIQRTEQGDSAMYLCASSLNSVPYQETQYFGPGTRLLVL.

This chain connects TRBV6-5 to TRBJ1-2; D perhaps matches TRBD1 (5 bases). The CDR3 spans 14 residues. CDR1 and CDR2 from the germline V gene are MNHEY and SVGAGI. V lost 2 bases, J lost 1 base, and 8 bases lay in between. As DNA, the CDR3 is TGTGCCAGCAGTTACGACAGCGTTAACTATGGCTACACCTTC. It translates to CASSYDSVNYGYTF.

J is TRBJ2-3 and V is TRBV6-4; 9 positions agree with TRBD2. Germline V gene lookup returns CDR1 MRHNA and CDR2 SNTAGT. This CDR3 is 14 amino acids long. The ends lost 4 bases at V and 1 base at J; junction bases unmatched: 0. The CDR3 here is CASSASGGTDTQYF. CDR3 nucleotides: TGTGCCAGCAGTGCTAGCGGGGGCACAGATACGCAGTATTTT.

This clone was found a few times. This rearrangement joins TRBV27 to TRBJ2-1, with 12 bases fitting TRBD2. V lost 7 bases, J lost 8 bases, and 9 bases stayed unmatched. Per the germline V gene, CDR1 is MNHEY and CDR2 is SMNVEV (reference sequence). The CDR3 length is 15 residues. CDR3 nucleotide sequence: TGTGCCAGCACCCCATCTAGCGGGAGGGACGATGAGCAGTTCTTC. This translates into CASTPSSGRDDEQFF.